This T cell receptor beta chain came from a study of blood T cell repertoires in COVID-19. Study at large: The United States, Italy and Spain supplied acute and convalescent COVID-19 samples. The cDNA or gDNA used as material had been derived from T cells, B-cell-depleted T cells, or PBMCs.

Per the original data handling: Amplification of reference gene primers provided the estimated nucleated cell counts. Libraries were prepared by immunoSEQ multiplex PCR; TCRdb keeps only in-frame clonotypes and omits some of them. For V, J and clone size, that table is used; D and trimming come from the DNA. The data contain 300,000 to 400,000 clones, 90% to 95% of them singletons. Sequences were obtained from peripheral blood. The sequence came from a woman under 30 who had recovered from COVID-19.

CDR3: CASSHYTGTSGIGDTQYF. The CDR3 DNA follows: TGCGCCAGCAGCCATTATACCGGGACTAGCGGGATTGGAGATACGCAGTATTTT. J is TRBJ2-3 and V is TRBV4-3, with 13 bases identical to TRBD2. The J segment lost 5 bases and the V segment lost 3 bases, leaving 11 bases of the junction unmatched. The CDR3 is 18 amino acids. The V gene's germline CDR1 is LGHNA and CDR2 YSLEER.